The 3 T cell receptor beta chains given below trace back to one sample, sequenced in a study of long-term antiretroviral therapy in people with HIV. Samples were assayed with immunoSEQ v3.0 at survey level. The protocol was immunoSEQ multiplex PCR, while the TCRdb copy is restricted to in-frame clones and leaves out a portion. Here the sample spans 35,000 to 45,000 clones, around 86% being singletons. The sample consisted of unsorted PBMCs, taken 1 year after starting antiretroviral therapy. These receptors were obtained from a man between 18 and 35 years old with HIV.

V gene TRBV27 combines with J gene TRBJ2-2, with D unresolved. Between the trimmed V and J ends, which lost 5 bases and 1 base, there was a span of 11 bases. Germline CDR1 and CDR2: MNHEY and SMNVEV (reference sequence). The CDR3 has 15 residues. In nucleotides, the CDR3 is TGTGCCAGCAGTCCGCCTACAGTGAACACCGGGGAGCTGTTTTTT. It encodes CASSPPTVNTGELFF.

The J gene is TRBJ2-1, the V gene TRBV7-9; possibly TRBD1 or TRBD2 for D (5 bases each). V lost 1 base and J 4 bases, leaving 17 bases between the germline ends. Germline V gene sequence: CDR1 SEHNR, CDR2 FQNEAQ (reference sequence). The CDR3 covers 17 residues. CDR3 sequence (DNA): TGTGCCAGCAGCTTAGTCGGGCGGAGAGGGGTTTACAATGAGCAGTTCTTC. This sequence encodes CASSLVGRRGVYNEQFF.

This rearrangement joins TRBV13 to TRBJ2-7; D perhaps matches TRBD2 (6 bases). The germline V gene encodes CDR1 PRHDT and CDR2 FYEKMQ (reference sequence). The V end was cut by 5 bases, the J end by 0 bases, with 11 bases between. This CDR3 is built from 14 residues. The CDR3 loop reads CASSPGDRSYEQYF. The DNA for the CDR3 is TGTGCCAGCAGCCCGGGGGACCGCTCCTACGAGCAGTACTTC.